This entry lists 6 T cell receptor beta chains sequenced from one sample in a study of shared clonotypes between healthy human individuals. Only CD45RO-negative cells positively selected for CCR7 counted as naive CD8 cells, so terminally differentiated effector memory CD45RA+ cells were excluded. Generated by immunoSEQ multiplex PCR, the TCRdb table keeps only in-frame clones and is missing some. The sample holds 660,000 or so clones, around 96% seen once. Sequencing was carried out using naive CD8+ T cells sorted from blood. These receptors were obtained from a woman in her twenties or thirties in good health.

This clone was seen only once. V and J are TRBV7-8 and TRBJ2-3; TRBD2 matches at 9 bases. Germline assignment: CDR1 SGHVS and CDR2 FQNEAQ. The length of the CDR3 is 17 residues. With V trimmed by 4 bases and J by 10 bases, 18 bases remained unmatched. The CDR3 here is CASSYNGGGRSGSSQYF. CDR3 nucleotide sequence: TGTGCCAGCAGCTATAACGGAGGGGGTCGTAGCGGGAGTTCGCAGTATTTT.

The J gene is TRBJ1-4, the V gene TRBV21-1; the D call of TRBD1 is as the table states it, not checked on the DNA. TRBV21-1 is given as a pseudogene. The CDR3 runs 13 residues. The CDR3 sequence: CASSSSPAGKLFF. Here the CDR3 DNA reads TGTGCCAGCAGCAGCTCCCCGGCAGGGAAACTGTTTTTT.

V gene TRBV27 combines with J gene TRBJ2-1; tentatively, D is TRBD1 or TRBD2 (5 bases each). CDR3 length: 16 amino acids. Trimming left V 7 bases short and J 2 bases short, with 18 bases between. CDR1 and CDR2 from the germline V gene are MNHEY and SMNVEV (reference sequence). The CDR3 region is CASTRTLGETYNEQFF. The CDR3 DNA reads TGTGCCAGCACCCGAACCCTGGGGGAGACCTACAATGAGCAGTTCTTC.

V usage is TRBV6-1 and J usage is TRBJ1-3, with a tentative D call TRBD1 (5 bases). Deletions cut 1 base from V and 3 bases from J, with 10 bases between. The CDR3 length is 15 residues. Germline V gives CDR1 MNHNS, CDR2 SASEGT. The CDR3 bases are TGTGCCAGCAGTGAAGGGGGGTTTGATGGAAACACCATATATTTT. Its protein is CASSEGGFDGNTIYF.

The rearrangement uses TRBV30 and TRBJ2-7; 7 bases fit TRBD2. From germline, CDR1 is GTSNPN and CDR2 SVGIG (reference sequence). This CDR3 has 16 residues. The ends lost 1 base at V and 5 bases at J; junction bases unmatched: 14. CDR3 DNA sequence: TGTGCCTGGAGTGGGGATGGGGCGGGAGTCTTAAACGAGCAGTACTTC. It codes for CAWSGDGAGVLNEQYF.

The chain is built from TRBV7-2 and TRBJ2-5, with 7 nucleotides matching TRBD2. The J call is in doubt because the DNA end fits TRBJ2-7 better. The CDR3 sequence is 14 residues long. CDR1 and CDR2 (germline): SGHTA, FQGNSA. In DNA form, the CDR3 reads TGTGCCAGCAGCTTAGCGGGAGGGCCATACGAGCAGTACTTC. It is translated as CASSLAGGPYEQYF.